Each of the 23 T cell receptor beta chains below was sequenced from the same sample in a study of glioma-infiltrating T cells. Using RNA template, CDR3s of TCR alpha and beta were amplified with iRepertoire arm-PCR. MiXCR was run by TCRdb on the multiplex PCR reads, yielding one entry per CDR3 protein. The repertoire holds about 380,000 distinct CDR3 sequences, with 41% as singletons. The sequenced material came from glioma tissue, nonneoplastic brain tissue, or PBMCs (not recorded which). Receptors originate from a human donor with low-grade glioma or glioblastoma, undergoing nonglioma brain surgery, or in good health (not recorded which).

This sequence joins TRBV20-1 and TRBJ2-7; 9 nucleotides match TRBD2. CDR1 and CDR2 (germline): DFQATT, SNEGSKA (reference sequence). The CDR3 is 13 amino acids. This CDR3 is CSALGGLADEQYF. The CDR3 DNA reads TGCAGCGCCCTAGGGGGACTAGCAGACGAGCAGTACTTC.

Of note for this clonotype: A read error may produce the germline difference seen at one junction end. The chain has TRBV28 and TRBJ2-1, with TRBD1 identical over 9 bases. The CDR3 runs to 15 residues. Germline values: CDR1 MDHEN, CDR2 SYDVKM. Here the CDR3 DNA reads TGTGCCAGCAAAGTCCCCGAAACAGGGGGCCATGAGCAGTTTTTC. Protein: CASKVPETGGHEQFF.

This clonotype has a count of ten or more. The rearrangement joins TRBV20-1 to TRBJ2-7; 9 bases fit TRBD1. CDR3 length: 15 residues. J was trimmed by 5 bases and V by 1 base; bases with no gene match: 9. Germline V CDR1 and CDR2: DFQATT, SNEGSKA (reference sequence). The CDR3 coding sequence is TGCAGTGCTAGAGTGTTGGGACAGGGACTTGACGAGCAGTACTTC. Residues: CSARVLGQGLDEQYF.

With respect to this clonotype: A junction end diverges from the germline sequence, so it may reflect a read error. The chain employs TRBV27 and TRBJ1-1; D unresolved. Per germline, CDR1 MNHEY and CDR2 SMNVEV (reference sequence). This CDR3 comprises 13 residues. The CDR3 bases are TGTGCCAGCAGTATTTGGAGGGCCACTGAAGATTTCTTT. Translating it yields CASSIWRATEDFF.

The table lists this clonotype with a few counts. The CDR3 DNA reads TGTGCCAGCAGTGACGACAGTAGCACAGATACGCAGTATTTT. Translated, it gives CASSDDSSTDTQYF. The genes are TRBV6-1 and TRBJ2-3; a weak D match, TRBD1 (5 bases). CDR3 length: 14 amino acids. V dropped 3 bases and J dropped 0 bases, with 7 bases sitting between them. Germline assignment: CDR1 MNHNS and CDR2 SASEGT.

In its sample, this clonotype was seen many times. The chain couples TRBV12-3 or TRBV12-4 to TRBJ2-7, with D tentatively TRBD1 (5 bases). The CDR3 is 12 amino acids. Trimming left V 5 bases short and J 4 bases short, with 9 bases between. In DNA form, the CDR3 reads TGTGCCAGCAGTCCGCAGGGTTACGAGCAGTACTTC. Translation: CASSPQGYEQYF.

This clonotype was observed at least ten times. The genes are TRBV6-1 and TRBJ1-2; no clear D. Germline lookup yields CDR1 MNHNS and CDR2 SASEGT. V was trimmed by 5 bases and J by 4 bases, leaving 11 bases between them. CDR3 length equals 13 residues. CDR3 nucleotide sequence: TGTGCCAGCAGTAATTTCTTTCGCTATGGCTACACCTTC. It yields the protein CASSNFFRYGYTF.

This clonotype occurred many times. Here the CDR3 DNA reads TGTGCCAGCAGTCACTTGATCTATAACCCCGGGGAGCTGTTTTTT. Its translation is CASSHLIYNPGELFF. V and J are TRBV6-2 or TRBV6-3 and TRBJ2-2; D gene unclear. Per the germline V gene, CDR1 is MNHEY and CDR2 is SVGEGT. There are 15 residues in the CDR3. The V end lost 5 bases, the J end lost 6 bases, and 16 bases lay between the germline ends.

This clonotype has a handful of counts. CDR3 region: CASSPGSGTQETQYF. The CDR3 DNA is TGTGCCAGCTCACCGGGGAGCGGAACTCAAGAGACCCAGTACTTC. V gene TRBV6-2 or TRBV6-3 combines with J gene TRBJ2-5, with D perhaps matching TRBD2 (5 bases). The CDR3 contains 15 residues. The V end was cut by 8 bases, the J end by 2 bases, with 18 bases between. Germline CDR1 reads MNHEY; CDR2 reads SVGEGT.

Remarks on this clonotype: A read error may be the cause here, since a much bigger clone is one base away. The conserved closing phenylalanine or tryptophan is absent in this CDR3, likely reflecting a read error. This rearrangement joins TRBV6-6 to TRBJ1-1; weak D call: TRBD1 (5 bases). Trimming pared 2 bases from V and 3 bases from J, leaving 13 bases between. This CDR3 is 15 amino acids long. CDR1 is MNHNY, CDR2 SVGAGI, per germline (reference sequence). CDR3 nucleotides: TGTGCCAGCAGTTACGCCCCCGGGGCGGACACTGAAGCTTTCCTT. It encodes CASSYAPGADTEAFL.

DNA of the CDR3: TGCAGTGCTAGAGACACACAGACTAGCGGCCAAGAGACCCAGTACTTC. As protein: CSARDTQTSGQETQYF. The rearrangement uses TRBV20-1 and TRBJ2-5; the match to TRBD2 covers 9 bases. Germline CDR1 reads DFQATT; CDR2 reads SNEGSKA (reference sequence). With 0 bases clipped from V and 1 base from J, the junction kept 6 bases outside the gene matches. The CDR3 is 16 residues long.

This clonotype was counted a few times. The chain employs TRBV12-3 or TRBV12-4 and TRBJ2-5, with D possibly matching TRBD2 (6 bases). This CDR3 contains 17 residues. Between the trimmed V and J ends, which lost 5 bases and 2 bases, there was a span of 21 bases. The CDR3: CASSVASWGGPQETQYF. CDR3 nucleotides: TGTGCCAGCAGTGTCGCCTCTTGGGGAGGTCCTCAAGAGACCCAGTACTTC.

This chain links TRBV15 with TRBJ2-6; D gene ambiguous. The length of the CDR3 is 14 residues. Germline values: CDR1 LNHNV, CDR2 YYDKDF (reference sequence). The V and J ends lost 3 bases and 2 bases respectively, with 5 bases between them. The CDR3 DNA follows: TGTGCCACCAGCAGCATTACTGGGGCCAACGTCCTGACTTTC. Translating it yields CATSSITGANVLTF.

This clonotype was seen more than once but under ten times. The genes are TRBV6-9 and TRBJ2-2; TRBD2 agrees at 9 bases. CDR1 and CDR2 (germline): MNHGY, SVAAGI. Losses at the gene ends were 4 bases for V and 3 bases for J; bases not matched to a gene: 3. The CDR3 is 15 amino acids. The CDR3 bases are TGTGCCAGCAGTTCGCGGACTAGCGACACCGGGGAGCTGTTTTTT. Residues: CASSSRTSDTGELFF.

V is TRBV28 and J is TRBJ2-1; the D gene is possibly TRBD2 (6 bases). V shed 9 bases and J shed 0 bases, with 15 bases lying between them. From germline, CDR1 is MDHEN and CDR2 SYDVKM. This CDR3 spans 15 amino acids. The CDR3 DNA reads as TGTGCCAGACGCGGGACTTCACACTCCTACAATGAGCAGTTCTTC. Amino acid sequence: CARRGTSHSYNEQFF.

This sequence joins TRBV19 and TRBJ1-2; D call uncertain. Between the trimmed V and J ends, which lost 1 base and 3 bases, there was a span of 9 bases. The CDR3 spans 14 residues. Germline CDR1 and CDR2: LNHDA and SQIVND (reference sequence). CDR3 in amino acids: CASSIVTDYYGYTF. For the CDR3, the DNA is TGTGCCAGTAGTATAGTGACGGACTACTATGGCTACACCTTC.

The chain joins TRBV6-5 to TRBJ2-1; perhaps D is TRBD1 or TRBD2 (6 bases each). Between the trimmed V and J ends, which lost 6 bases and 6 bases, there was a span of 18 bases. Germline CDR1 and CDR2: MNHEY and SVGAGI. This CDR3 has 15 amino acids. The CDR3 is CASSLLGGPCNEQFF. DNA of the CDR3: TGTGCCAGCAGCCTCCTAGGGGGGCCATGCAATGAGCAGTTCTTC.

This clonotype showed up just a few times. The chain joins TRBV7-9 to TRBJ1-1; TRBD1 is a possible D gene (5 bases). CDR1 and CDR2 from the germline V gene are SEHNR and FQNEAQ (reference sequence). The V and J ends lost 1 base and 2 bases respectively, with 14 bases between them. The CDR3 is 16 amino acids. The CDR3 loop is CASSLVGAILNTEAFF. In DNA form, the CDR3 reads TGTGCCAGCAGCTTAGTCGGGGCCATACTAAACACTGAAGCTTTCTTT.

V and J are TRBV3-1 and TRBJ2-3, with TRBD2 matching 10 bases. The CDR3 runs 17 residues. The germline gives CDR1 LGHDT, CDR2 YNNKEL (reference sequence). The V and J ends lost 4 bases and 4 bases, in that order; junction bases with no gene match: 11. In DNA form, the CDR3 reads TGTGCCAGCAGCCTGTACTCGGGACTAGCGTGGTCAGATACGCAGTATTTT. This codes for CASSLYSGLAWSDTQYF.

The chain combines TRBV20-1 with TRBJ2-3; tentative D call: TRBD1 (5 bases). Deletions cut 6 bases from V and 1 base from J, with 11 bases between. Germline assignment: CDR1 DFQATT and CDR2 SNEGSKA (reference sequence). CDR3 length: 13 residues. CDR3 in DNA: TGCAGTGCAGCAAGGGGCCGCACAGATACGCAGTATTTT. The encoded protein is CSAARGRTDTQYF.

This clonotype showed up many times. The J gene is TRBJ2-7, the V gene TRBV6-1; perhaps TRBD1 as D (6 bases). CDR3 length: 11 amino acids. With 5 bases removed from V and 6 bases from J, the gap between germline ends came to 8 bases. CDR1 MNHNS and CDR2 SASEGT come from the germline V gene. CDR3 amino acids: CASSSGVEQYF. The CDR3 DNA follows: TGTGCCAGCAGTTCAGGGGTCGAGCAGTACTTC.

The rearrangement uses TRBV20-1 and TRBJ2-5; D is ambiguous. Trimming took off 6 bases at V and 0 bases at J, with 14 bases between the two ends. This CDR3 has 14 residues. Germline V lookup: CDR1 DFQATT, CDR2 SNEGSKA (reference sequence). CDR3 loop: CSATRERYQETQYF. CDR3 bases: TGCAGTGCCACCCGCGAAAGGTACCAAGAGACCCAGTACTTC.

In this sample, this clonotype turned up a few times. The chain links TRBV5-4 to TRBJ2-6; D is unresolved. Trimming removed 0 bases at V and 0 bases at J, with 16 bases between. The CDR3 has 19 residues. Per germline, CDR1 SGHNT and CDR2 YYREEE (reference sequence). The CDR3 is CASSLAVSAPLSGANVLTF. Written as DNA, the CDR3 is TGTGCCAGCAGCTTGGCCGTTTCGGCCCCCCTCTCTGGGGCCAACGTCCTGACTTTC.